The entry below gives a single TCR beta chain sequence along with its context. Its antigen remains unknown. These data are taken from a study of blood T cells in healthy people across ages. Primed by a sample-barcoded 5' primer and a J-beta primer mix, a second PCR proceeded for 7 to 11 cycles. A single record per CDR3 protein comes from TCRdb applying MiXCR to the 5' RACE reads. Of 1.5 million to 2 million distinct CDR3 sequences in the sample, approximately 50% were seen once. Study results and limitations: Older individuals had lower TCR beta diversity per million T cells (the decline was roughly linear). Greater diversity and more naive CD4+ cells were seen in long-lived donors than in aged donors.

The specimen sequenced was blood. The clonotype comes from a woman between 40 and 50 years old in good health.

CDR3 loop: CASSQKGDRSYTEAFF. The CDR3 region has the DNA TGCGCCAGCAGCCAAAAAGGGGACAGGTCGTACACTGAAGCTTTCTTT. The V and J genes are TRBV4-1 and TRBJ1-1, with TRBD1 matching 8 bases. J gave up 3 bases and V 2 bases, and 8 bases lay outside the gene matches. Germline V gene lookup returns CDR1 MGHRA and CDR2 YSYEKL. The CDR3 is made up of 16 amino acids.